The source of this T cell receptor (beta chain) is a study of T-cell memory formation after mild COVID-19 (dated by TCRdb to 2020 to 2022). Regarding the research as a whole: TCR sequence clusters from the two donors were found to be largely donor specific. Longitudinal TCRalpha and TCRbeta repertoire sequencing tracked T-cell clones expanding and contracting after mild COVID-19 in a couple of donors. Two young, previously healthy adult volunteers made up the cohort, one male and one female.

Ficoll-Paque density gradient centrifugation was the method used to isolate PBMCs. The research as a whole found: The study included only a couple of mild cases, and larger cohorts that include severe cases with pre-infection samples were judged to be necessary. Whether the second-wave clones peaking on day 37 were SARS-CoV-2 specific was not confirmed. From day 15 to 85, contracting clones showed balanced CD4/CD8 phenotypes, whereas a second wave of clones that expanded from day 15 to 37 leaned towards CD4+. Some responding clones were detected in pre-infection memory, which suggested that pre-existing cross-reactive memory T cells had joined the SARS-CoV-2 response. Contracting CD4+ clones were found mainly in CM and EM memory subsets, while CD8+ clones were enriched in EMRA.

The CDR1 and CDR2 encoded by the germline V gene are MNHEY and SVGAGI. From the cysteine up to the phenylalanine, the CDR3 has a length of 15 residues. Of all the DNA, just the CDR3 is kept, 45 bases in frame from base 1. V lost 2 bases and J lost 3 bases, and the count of bases not matched to a germline gene is 6. Sequencing relied on an Illumina NovaSeq 6000. TCRalpha and TCRbeta cDNA libraries were constructed by 5'RACE with constant-segment primers, with sample barcodes and unique molecular identifiers being introduced. Trizol reagent was used to extract RNA from every sample. Libraries were amplified in two PCR steps, with a second sample barcode and Illumina TruSeq adapters added in the second step. Sequencing of libraries was performed on an Illumina NovaSeq with 2 x 150 bp paired-end reads. On the study's bioinformatics: With migec v1.2.7, reads were demultiplexed and then collapsed into UMI-guided consensus sequences. Using mixcr v2.1.11, the UMI consensuses were aligned to TRA and TRB V and J templates and assembled into clonotypes. Expanded or contracted clonotypes were those called significant by both edgeR and NoisET, with noise models trained on biological replicates. For edgeR calls, a false discovery rate-adjusted p below 0.01 and a log2 fold-change threshold of 1 were applied. As an exploratory analysis of dynamics, max-normalized trajectories of the 1000 most abundant clonotypes were examined by PCA with hierarchical clustering. Each responding clone was given a CD4 or CD8 phenotype based on the CD4+ and CD8+ repertoires, which had been sequenced separately. TCRdb's own reprocessing of the public reads used fastp at Q25 and MiXCR and kept productive beta chains. Every CDR3 protein is listed once, alongside the most common genes and DNA of its rows. Clone size and V and J calls follow TCRdb, not the original study. The sample table lists 400,000 to 500,000 distinct CDR3 sequences, 15% to 20% of them with a count of one. The ten most abundant clones make up roughly 21% of the sample.

In its sample, this clonotype was seen a few times. It lacks a known antigen. Per-nucleotide qualities are absent, and no much larger clonotype sits a single base away. Sequencing was performed on PBMCs or a T cell subset sorted from them (not recorded which). The clonotype comes from a young man who had mild COVID-19 (a few samples of this study predate the infection). The sample titles of this study are shuffled in the database, so cell type and time point are left out; the donor was told from shared clones. The chain joins TRBV6-5 to TRBJ2-7, with 8 junctional bases fitting TRBD1. The CDR3 protein is CASSYSTGGFYEQYF. The DNA reads TGTGCCAGCAGTTACAGCACAGGGGGGTTCTACGAGCAGTACTTC.